The rows below give T cell receptor beta chains drawn from one sample of a study of blood T cells in healthy people across ages. TCRdb recomputed calls from the 5' RACE reads with MiXCR, one row per CDR3 protein. The sample carries about 900,000 distinct CDR3 sequences, about 59% recorded once. The sequencing sample was made of blood. These receptors originate from a man aged 25 to 45 in good health. Each CDR3 is given with its conserved first and last residue. Each record gives: J gene, D gene, V gene, clone size, CDR3 DNA, CDR3 protein. D genes are given only for firm matches. Only some rows state a clone size, as once, few, many or a class for expanded clones.

j_call: TRBJ2-1; d_call: NA; v_call: TRBV6-2/TRBV6-3; clone_size: NA; cdr3_nt: TGTGCCAGCAGACTTACACTTAGCTCCTACAATGAGCAGTTCTTC; cdr3_aa: CASRLTLSSYNEQFF
j_call: TRBJ2-1; d_call: NA; v_call: TRBV4-2; clone_size: few; cdr3_nt: TGTGCCAGCAGCCAAGGGCAGGGGGGCGATGAGCAGTTCTTC; cdr3_aa: CASSQGQGGDEQFF
j_call: TRBJ1-6; d_call: NA; v_call: TRBV12-3/TRBV12-4; clone_size: NA; cdr3_nt: TGTGCCAGCAGTCCAGGGGAATCACCCCTCCACTTT; cdr3_aa: CASSPGESPLHF
j_call: TRBJ2-3; d_call: TRBD2; v_call: TRBV6-5; clone_size: once; cdr3_nt: TGTGCCAGCAGTTACAGGGCTAGCGGGGGTATGTCAGATACGCAGTATTTT; cdr3_aa: CASSYRASGGMSDTQYF
j_call: TRBJ2-3; d_call: NA; v_call: TRBV7-3; clone_size: NA; cdr3_nt: TGTGCCAGCAGCACCCACACAACAGATACGCAGTATTTT; cdr3_aa: CASSTHTTDTQYF
j_call: TRBJ2-1; d_call: TRBD1; v_call: TRBV5-1; clone_size: few; cdr3_nt: TGCGCCAGCAGCGACCGGGACAGGGGGAACCACCACACGTTCTTC; cdr3_aa: CASSDRDRGNHHTFF
j_call: TRBJ2-7; d_call: NA; v_call: TRBV11-2; clone_size: few; cdr3_nt: TGTGCCAGCAGCGTAAGTTCCGGCCCCAGCGAGCAGTACTTC; cdr3_aa: CASSVSSGPSEQYF
j_call: TRBJ1-1; d_call: NA; v_call: TRBV20-1; clone_size: NA; cdr3_nt: TGCAGTGCTAGAGATCGCGCTCGAACAGCAATGAACACTGAAGCTTTCTTT; cdr3_aa: CSARDRARTAMNTEAFF
j_call: TRBJ2-1; d_call: NA; v_call: TRBV28; clone_size: NA; cdr3_nt: TGTGCCAGCAGTCGGCCTGCTACATACAATGAGCAGTTCTTC; cdr3_aa: CASSRPATYNEQFF
j_call: TRBJ2-7; d_call: TRBD1; v_call: TRBV6-2/TRBV6-3; clone_size: NA; cdr3_nt: TGTGCCAGCAGTTACGGGACAGGGTACTACGAGCAGTACTTC; cdr3_aa: CASSYGTGYYEQYF
j_call: TRBJ2-1; d_call: TRBD2; v_call: TRBV10-3; clone_size: NA; cdr3_nt: TGTGCCATCGACCAGCGGGGGGGTTACAATGAGCAGTTCTTC; cdr3_aa: CAIDQRGGYNEQFF
j_call: TRBJ2-7; d_call: NA; v_call: TRBV5-4; clone_size: NA; cdr3_nt: TGTGCCAGCATGTCCAGGGATTCCTACGAGCAGTACTTC; cdr3_aa: CASMSRDSYEQYF
j_call: TRBJ2-1; d_call: NA; v_call: TRBV11-2; clone_size: NA; cdr3_nt: TGTGCCAGCAGCTTAGAAGGGGATGAGGACAATGAGCAGTTCTTC; cdr3_aa: CASSLEGDEDNEQFF
j_call: TRBJ2-3; d_call: TRBD2; v_call: TRBV11-3; clone_size: NA; cdr3_nt: TGTGCCAGCAGCTTAGCTGGATTAGCGGGGGACGGGAGCACAGATACGCAGTATTTT; cdr3_aa: CASSLAGLAGDGSTDTQYF
j_call: TRBJ2-1; d_call: TRBD1; v_call: TRBV5-5; clone_size: NA; cdr3_nt: TGTGCCAGCAGCCGGACCCCGGGACAGGGCAACAATGAGCAGTTCTTC; cdr3_aa: CASSRTPGQGNNEQFF
j_call: TRBJ1-1; d_call: NA; v_call: TRBV5-1; clone_size: few; cdr3_nt: TGCGCCAGCAGATTGGACACGGACACTGAAGCTTTCTTT; cdr3_aa: CASRLDTDTEAFF
j_call: TRBJ2-1; d_call: TRBD2; v_call: TRBV15; clone_size: NA; cdr3_nt: TGTGCCACCAGCAGAGAAGCTAGCGGGGTTTACAATGAGCAGTTCTTC; cdr3_aa: CATSREASGVYNEQFF
j_call: TRBJ2-5; d_call: NA; v_call: TRBV10-3; clone_size: NA; cdr3_nt: TGTGCCATCAGTGAGTCGGGGGCGCTGGATGAGACCCAGTACTTC; cdr3_aa: CAISESGALDETQYF
j_call: TRBJ2-1; d_call: TRBD1; v_call: TRBV4-2; clone_size: NA; cdr3_nt: TGTGCCAGCAGCCTTAACCTCGACAGGGGTAGAGATGAGCAGTTCTTC; cdr3_aa: CASSLNLDRGRDEQFF
j_call: TRBJ1-5; d_call: TRBD1; v_call: TRBV27; clone_size: few; cdr3_nt: TGTGCCAGCAGAACAGGGGGCGGATTAGGAAATCAGCCCCAGCATTTT; cdr3_aa: CASRTGGGLGNQPQHF
j_call: TRBJ2-7; d_call: NA; v_call: TRBV5-1; clone_size: few; cdr3_nt: TGCGCCAGCAGCTCGGGGGGGGACAGAGCCTACGAGCAGTACTTC; cdr3_aa: CASSSGGDRAYEQYF
j_call: TRBJ2-1; d_call: NA; v_call: TRBV20-1; clone_size: NA; cdr3_nt: TGCGGCAGGCCTAGCGGGACAGGGTCTGGGAATGAGCAGTTCTTC; cdr3_aa: CGRPSGTGSGNEQFF
j_call: TRBJ1-2; d_call: NA; v_call: TRBV20-1; clone_size: few; cdr3_nt: TGCAGTGCTCAGAAGGGCCCAGAATATGGCTACACCTTC; cdr3_aa: CSAQKGPEYGYTF
j_call: TRBJ2-7; d_call: NA; v_call: TRBV10-3; clone_size: NA; cdr3_nt: TGTGCCAGCAGTGAGTCGCACGAGCAGTACTTC; cdr3_aa: CASSESHEQYF
j_call: TRBJ1-1; d_call: NA; v_call: TRBV11-2; clone_size: medium-sized; cdr3_nt: TGTGCCAGCAGCTCCGGGACCGCGAACACTGAAGCTTTCTTT; cdr3_aa: CASSSGTANTEAFF
j_call: TRBJ2-1; d_call: TRBD2; v_call: TRBV12-3/TRBV12-4; clone_size: few; cdr3_nt: TGTGCCAGCAGTTTAGTTAGCGGGGGGACGACCTACAATGAGCAGTTCTTC; cdr3_aa: CASSLVSGGTTYNEQFF
j_call: TRBJ1-2; d_call: NA; v_call: TRBV5-1; clone_size: NA; cdr3_nt: TGCGCCAGCAGCTTGGACCCTGAGGGCTATGGCTACACCTTC; cdr3_aa: CASSLDPEGYGYTF
j_call: TRBJ1-6; d_call: NA; v_call: TRBV5-1; clone_size: NA; cdr3_nt: TGCGCCAGCAGTATACAGACGGCCTCTGATAATTCACCCCTCCACTTT; cdr3_aa: CASSIQTASDNSPLHF
j_call: TRBJ1-6; d_call: NA; v_call: TRBV12-3/TRBV12-4; clone_size: NA; cdr3_nt: TGTGCCAGCAAACTCCAAGGCGAGGGGCTTTCACCCCTCCACTTT; cdr3_aa: CASKLQGEGLSPLHF
j_call: TRBJ2-1; d_call: TRBD2; v_call: TRBV7-9; clone_size: NA; cdr3_nt: TGTGCCAGCAGCCTGCCGGGACTAGCGGGGTATAGCTCCTACAATGAGCAGTTCTTC; cdr3_aa: CASSLPGLAGYSSYNEQFF
j_call: TRBJ2-1; d_call: TRBD1; v_call: TRBV28; clone_size: few; cdr3_nt: TGTGCCAGCAGTTGGGACAGGGGAATCGATGAGCAGTTCTTC; cdr3_aa: CASSWDRGIDEQFF
j_call: TRBJ2-3; d_call: TRBD2; v_call: TRBV5-1; clone_size: NA; cdr3_nt: TGCGCCAGCAGCTTCTCGCGGGGGGGCACAGATACGCAGTATTTT; cdr3_aa: CASSFSRGGTDTQYF
j_call: TRBJ1-2; d_call: NA; v_call: TRBV28; clone_size: NA; cdr3_nt: TGTGCCAGCAGTTTCGGGGGGTCAGCTAACTATGGCTACACCTTC; cdr3_aa: CASSFGGSANYGYTF
j_call: TRBJ2-1; d_call: NA; v_call: TRBV7-2; clone_size: few; cdr3_nt: TGTGCCAGTAGCTCGTTCTTAGCGGCCGAACGCGATGAGCAGTTCTTC; cdr3_aa: CASSSFLAAERDEQFF
j_call: TRBJ2-1; d_call: NA; v_call: TRBV7-2; clone_size: NA; cdr3_nt: TGTGCCAGCAGCTCCGACAGTCTGGGCCCCTACAATGAGCAGTTCTTC; cdr3_aa: CASSSDSLGPYNEQFF
j_call: TRBJ2-1; d_call: NA; v_call: TRBV7-2; clone_size: NA; cdr3_nt: TGTGCCAGCAGCTTTAGCACGACGCGCGCGGGTGAGCAGTTCTTC; cdr3_aa: CASSFSTTRAGEQFF
j_call: TRBJ2-5; d_call: TRBD1; v_call: TRBV29-1; clone_size: NA; cdr3_nt: TGCAGCGTTGAAGATCCTGACGACAGGGGGGAGACCCAGTACTTC; cdr3_aa: CSVEDPDDRGETQYF
j_call: TRBJ2-4; d_call: NA; v_call: TRBV5-5; clone_size: NA; cdr3_nt: TGTGCCAGCAGCCCGGCCATTACCAAAAACATTCAGTACTTC; cdr3_aa: CASSPAITKNIQYF
j_call: TRBJ2-1; d_call: TRBD2; v_call: TRBV25-1; clone_size: few; cdr3_nt: TGTGCCAGCAGTGAAGAGCGGGGGGGTCTTCATGAGCAGTTCTTC; cdr3_aa: CASSEERGGLHEQFF
j_call: TRBJ2-4; d_call: TRBD1; v_call: TRBV20-1; clone_size: few; cdr3_nt: TGCAGTATTACAGGGGTGGGGGCCAAAAACATTCAGTACTTC; cdr3_aa: CSITGVGAKNIQYF
j_call: TRBJ2-5; d_call: NA; v_call: TRBV5-1; clone_size: NA; cdr3_nt: TGCGCCAGCAGCTGGACGGGGAAGCAGTACTTC; cdr3_aa: CASSWTGKQYF
j_call: TRBJ2-3; d_call: NA; v_call: TRBV6-2/TRBV6-3; clone_size: NA; cdr3_nt: TGTGCCAGCGGAGATGTTGCCCCCACAGATACGCAGTATTTT; cdr3_aa: CASGDVAPTDTQYF
j_call: TRBJ2-5; d_call: NA; v_call: TRBV28; clone_size: once; cdr3_nt: TGTGCCAGCAGTTTATCCAGCAACGGGGAGACCCAGTACTTC; cdr3_aa: CASSLSSNGETQYF
j_call: TRBJ2-1; d_call: NA; v_call: TRBV5-6; clone_size: NA; cdr3_nt: TGTGCCAGCATTTACTATAACAACAATGAGCAGTTCTTC; cdr3_aa: CASIYYNNNEQFF
j_call: TRBJ2-3; d_call: NA; v_call: TRBV3-1; clone_size: NA; cdr3_nt: TGTGCCAGCAACCTTGGGGCGGGGAGCGATACGCAGTATTTT; cdr3_aa: CASNLGAGSDTQYF
j_call: TRBJ2-5; d_call: NA; v_call: TRBV20-1; clone_size: once; cdr3_nt: TGCGGTGCTAGAGCAGGGGGGGCACTAGAGACCCAGTACTTC; cdr3_aa: CGARAGGALETQYF
j_call: TRBJ2-1; d_call: NA; v_call: TRBV12-3/TRBV12-4; clone_size: NA; cdr3_nt: TGTGCCAGCAGGGCCACCGGGGCCTATGTCGGTGAGCAGTTCTTC; cdr3_aa: CASRATGAYVGEQFF
j_call: TRBJ1-1; d_call: NA; v_call: TRBV4-3; clone_size: NA; cdr3_nt: TGCGCCAGCAGCCAGGCGGGCCTGGGGGCTGAAGCTTTCTTT; cdr3_aa: CASSQAGLGAEAFF
j_call: TRBJ2-5; d_call: NA; v_call: TRBV7-2; clone_size: once; cdr3_nt: TGTGCCAGCAGCCCCTGGGACCTTCCCCGAGAGACCCAGTACTTC; cdr3_aa: CASSPWDLPRETQYF
j_call: TRBJ1-5; d_call: NA; v_call: TRBV29-1; clone_size: NA; cdr3_nt: TGCAGCGTTGGGGGCACCGACAGCGGTCAGCCCCAGCATTTT; cdr3_aa: CSVGGTDSGQPQHF
j_call: TRBJ2-1; d_call: TRBD2; v_call: TRBV20-1; clone_size: NA; cdr3_nt: TGCAGTGCTAGTCTAGCGGGGGGGAGCAATGAGCAGTTCTTC; cdr3_aa: CSASLAGGSNEQFF
j_call: TRBJ1-2; d_call: TRBD1; v_call: TRBV5-4; clone_size: NA; cdr3_nt: TGTGCCAGCAGCCGGGACAGACGTAGCTATGGCTACACCTTC; cdr3_aa: CASSRDRRSYGYTF
j_call: TRBJ2-7; d_call: NA; v_call: TRBV7-2; clone_size: NA; cdr3_nt: TGTGCCAGCAGCTTAGGTCGAGGACGGCCCTACGAGCAGTACTTC; cdr3_aa: CASSLGRGRPYEQYF
j_call: TRBJ1-5; d_call: NA; v_call: TRBV10-3; clone_size: few; cdr3_nt: TGTGCCATCAGTGAAGGGTCGCGTGTAAATCAGCCCCAGCATTTT; cdr3_aa: CAISEGSRVNQPQHF
j_call: TRBJ2-2; d_call: NA; v_call: TRBV12-3/TRBV12-4; clone_size: NA; cdr3_nt: TGTGCCAGCACACGAGGGGGGGACACCGGGGAGCTGTTTTTT; cdr3_aa: CASTRGGDTGELFF